Below are 20 T cell receptor beta chains sequenced from a single sample in a study of shared clonotypes between healthy human individuals. The repertoire was sequenced with immunoSEQ multiplex PCR; TCRdb's copy has only in-frame clones and lacks some. The sample contains 500,000 to 650,000 clones, around three quarters of which appear only once. The sequenced sample was PBMCs. All receptors come from a middle-aged woman in good health. Some clones in this sample may be carry-over from other donors' samples.

This chain connects TRBV5-4 to TRBJ1-6; 9 nucleotides line up with TRBD1. Germline CDR1 SGHNT, CDR2 YYREEE (reference sequence). The junction had 9 bases not matched to a gene; V was cut back by 3 bases and J by 8 bases. This CDR3 spans 16 amino acids. CDR3 protein: CASSSKTGGRDSPLHF. In nucleotides, the CDR3 is TGTGCCAGCAGCTCGAAGACAGGGGGTAGGGATTCACCCCTCCACTTT.

V and J are TRBV11-3 and TRBJ2-3; 7 nucleotides line up with TRBD2. Germline V gene data show CDR1 as SGHNT and CDR2 as YENEEA. V trimming: 2 bases; J trimming: 5 bases; junction bases outside the gene matches: 10. The CDR3 contains 16 residues. CDR3 nucleotides: TGTGCCAGCAGCTTATTGCGCGGGAGATCGGGAGATACGCAGTATTTT. Encoded protein: CASSLLRGRSGDTQYF.

The chain joins TRBV28 to TRBJ1-1; 9 nucleotides line up with TRBD1. Trimming took 2 bases from V and 7 from J; bases not matched to a gene: 2. Germline CDR1 MDHEN, CDR2 SYDVKM. The length of the CDR3 is 13 residues. The CDR3 DNA reads TGTGCCAGCAGTTTAACAGGGGGCGGTGAAGCTTTCTTT. This translates into CASSLTGGGEAFF. Filled out from reference TRBV28 and TRBJ1-1, the complete variable domain reads DVKVTQSSRYLVKRTGEKVFLECVQDMDHENMFWYRQDPGLGLRLIYFSYDVKMKEKGDIPEGYSVSREKKERFSLILESASTNQTSMYLCASSLTGGGEAFFGQGTRLTVV.

The gene calls are TRBV27 and TRBJ2-3; possible D gene TRBD1, 5 bases. V lost 0 bases, J lost 2 bases, and 12 bases lay in between. Germline V gene sequence: CDR1 MNHEY, CDR2 SMNVEV (reference sequence). This CDR3 has 16 residues. This CDR3 reads CASSLSWNRPTDTQYF. The CDR3 region has the DNA TGTGCCAGCAGTTTATCGTGGAACAGGCCCACAGATACGCAGTATTTT.

This chain uses TRBV6-4 with TRBJ2-1, with TRBD2 matching over 12 bases. CDR1 is MRHNA, CDR2 SNTAGT, per germline. V lost 4 bases, J lost 10 bases, and 8 bases stayed unmatched. CDR3 length: 15 amino acids. This chain's CDR3 is CASSVGLAGRAEQFF. CDR3 sequence (DNA): TGTGCCAGCAGTGTGGGACTAGCGGGCCGGGCAGAGCAGTTCTTC.

The rearrangement uses TRBV15 and TRBJ2-5; TRBD2 might be the D (5 bases). Germline-derived CDR1 and CDR2 are LNHNV and YYDKDF (reference sequence). This CDR3 has 13 residues. The ends were cut back, 7 bases at V and 5 bases at J, with 14 bases in the middle. The CDR3 nucleotides are TGTGCCACCACCGCTCATTCGGGGGAGACCCAGTACTTC. Translating gives CATTAHSGETQYF.

This chain uses TRBV11-2 with TRBJ1-4; tentative D call: TRBD1 (5 bases). The CDR3 contains 14 residues. Germline loops: CDR1 SGHAT, CDR2 FQNNGV. The V and J ends lost 10 bases and 0 bases respectively, with 12 bases between them. In DNA, the CDR3 is TGTGCCACCGCCCAGGGCTCAACTAATGAAAAACTGTTTTTT. It translates to CATAQGSTNEKLFF.

The chain combines TRBV9 with TRBJ2-2; D gene ambiguous. Germline assignment: CDR1 SGDLS and CDR2 YYNGEE. The CDR3 is made up of 15 amino acids. The germline V and J ends were trimmed by 0 bases and 0 bases, with 6 bases remaining between them. The CDR3 loop is CASSVVGTNTGELFF. CDR3 coding DNA: TGTGCCAGCAGCGTAGTGGGGACGAACACCGGGGAGCTGTTTTTT.

The genes are TRBV5-1 and TRBJ2-7; 14 bases are a match to TRBD2. From germline, CDR1 is SGHRS and CDR2 YFSETQ. The J segment lost 3 bases and the V segment lost 5 bases, leaving 4 bases of the junction unmatched. CDR3 length: 15 amino acids. The CDR3 DNA reads TGCGCCAGCAGATATGGGACTAGCGGGAGCTACGAGCAGTACTTC. Translating gives CASRYGTSGSYEQYF.

This clone appeared a few times. The chain couples TRBV5-1 to TRBJ1-2; the D gene is possibly TRBD1 (5 bases). Trimming cost V 0 bases and J 2 bases, with 8 bases left between them. The CDR3 consists of 14 residues. Germline CDR1 is SGHRS and CDR2 is YFSETQ. The CDR3 loop is CASSLGGMNYGYTF. The CDR3 bases are TGCGCCAGCAGCTTGGGGGGGATGAACTATGGCTACACCTTC.

The V and J genes are TRBV27 and TRBJ2-1; unclear D gene. This CDR3 contains 15 residues. V was cut by 0 bases and J by 0 bases, with 6 bases left in between. Germline V gene sequence: CDR1 MNHEY, CDR2 SMNVEV (reference sequence). The CDR3 sequence is CASSLSRSSYNEQFF. Written as DNA, the CDR3 is TGTGCCAGCAGTTTATCGAGAAGCTCCTACAATGAGCAGTTCTTC.

The V gene is TRBV7-2, the J gene TRBJ1-3, with TRBD1 as a possible D gene (5 bases). The CDR3 extends over 15 amino acids. V lost 1 base and J lost 8, with 15 bases in between. In germline, CDR1 is SGHTA, CDR2 FQGNSA. CDR3: CASSLVPGSIDTIYF. CDR3 nucleotide sequence: TGTGCCAGCAGCTTAGTTCCAGGGTCTATAGACACCATATATTTT.

This chain uses TRBV6-1 with TRBJ1-2, with TRBD1 identical over 8 bases. CDR1 is MNHNS and CDR2 is SASEGT in the germline V gene. CDR3 length: 19 residues. The V gene end was trimmed by 3 bases and the J gene end by 0 bases; junction bases not matched to a gene: 15. The CDR3 loop is CASSDRDRGRKVSNYGYTF. CDR3 DNA sequence: TGTGCCAGCAGTGACCGAGACAGGGGCCGGAAGGTTTCTAACTATGGCTACACCTTC.

V gene TRBV9 combines with J gene TRBJ2-1; 9 positions match TRBD2. The CDR3 has 14 residues. In germline, CDR1 is SGDLS, CDR2 YYNGEE. V trimming: 2 bases; J trimming: 8 bases; junction bases outside the gene matches: 5. The CDR3 sequence is CASSVETSGDEQFF. The CDR3 nucleotides are TGTGCCAGCAGCGTGGAGACTAGCGGAGATGAGCAGTTCTTC.

The V call is TRBV15, the J call TRBJ2-1; 14 nucleotides agree with TRBD2. V dropped 0 bases and J dropped 5; count of bases not matched to a gene: 9. This CDR3 contains 19 residues. Looked up from germline, CDR1 is LNHNV and CDR2 is YYDKDF (reference sequence). CDR3 region: CATSRDQFGTSGSDNEQFF. CDR3 sequence (DNA): TGTGCCACCAGCAGAGATCAATTCGGGACTAGCGGGAGTGACAATGAGCAGTTCTTC.

The V and J genes are TRBV30 and TRBJ2-3; TRBD1 matches at 7 bases. CDR3 length: 14 residues. The V gene end was trimmed by 0 bases and the J gene end by 1 base; junction bases not matched to a gene: 1. Germline CDR1 and CDR2: GTSNPN and SVGIG (reference sequence). In DNA form, the CDR3 reads TGTGCCTGGAGTGTGGGACAGCGCACAGATACGCAGTATTTT. Translating gives CAWSVGQRTDTQYF.

The chain has TRBV11-2 and TRBJ2-1, with TRBD2 identical over 8 bases. This CDR3 region has 16 residues. Losses at the gene ends were 3 bases for V and 11 bases for J; bases not matched to a gene: 15. Germline V gives CDR1 SGHAT, CDR2 FQNNGV. CDR3 in DNA: TGTGCCAGCAGCTTGCTCCGCGGGAGGACTACTCCTAAGCAGTTCTTC. Amino acid sequence: CASSLLRGRTTPKQFF.

To note about this clone: The same CDR3 can be traced to other DNA sequences in this sample. This chain links TRBV5-1 with TRBJ1-1; D unclear. With 0 bases removed from V and 1 base from J, the gap between germline ends came to 7 bases. Germline CDR1 reads SGHRS; CDR2 reads YFSETQ. This CDR3 is 14 amino acids long. Written as DNA, the CDR3 is TGCGCCAGCAGCTTGGCACAGACGAACACTGAAGCTTTCTTT. As protein: CASSLAQTNTEAFF.

The rearrangement joins TRBV6-1 to TRBJ1-1; tentatively, D is TRBD1 (6 bases). V lost 7 bases to trimming and J lost 5 bases, with 14 bases between them. CDR1 is MNHNS and CDR2 is SASEGT in the germline V gene. The CDR3 length is 13 residues. The CDR3 spells CASKLQGYTEAFF. DNA for the CDR3: TGTGCCAGCAAATTACAGGGATATACTGAAGCTTTCTTT.

Note on this clone: Other DNA sequences in this specimen translate into the identical CDR3. The gene calls are TRBV9 and TRBJ2-7, with 8 positions matching TRBD1. This CDR3 is 15 amino acids long. V gave up 3 bases and J gave up 1 base; unmatched junction bases: 6. Germline lookup yields CDR1 SGDLS and CDR2 YYNGEE. The CDR3 protein is CASSGGQGSSYEQYF. CDR3 sequence (DNA): TGTGCCAGCAGCGGAGGACAGGGTTCATCCTACGAGCAGTACTTC.